Listed below are T cell receptor beta chains from one sample, sequenced in a study of radiotherapy plus CTLA-4 blockade in lung cancer. Profiling relied on immunoSEQ multiplex PCR, and the TCRdb table lists in-frame clones only, not all of them. The sample lists over 60,000 clones, around nine tenths occurring once. Sequences were derived from peripheral blood, sampled from a patient treated with radiotherapy plus ipilimumab. The source of these receptors is a human donor with non-small cell lung cancer that progressed on radiotherapy plus ipilimumab. Both conserved end residues are part of each CDR3. D genes are given only for firm matches. Part of the rows lack a size; the others show once, few, many or a class for expanded clones.

d_gene: TRBD2
len: 14
j_gene: TRBJ2-7
abundance: -
v_gene: TRBV13
CDR3aa: CASRTTSGRNEQYF
CDR3nt: TGTGCCAGCAGAACTACTAGCGGGAGAAACGAGCAGTACTTC

d_gene: TRBD1
len: 15
j_gene: TRBJ1-1
abundance: once
v_gene: TRBV30
CDR3aa: CAWSNWDRGFSEAFF
CDR3nt: TGTGCCTGGAGCAATTGGGACAGGGGGTTTTCTGAAGCTTTCTTT

d_gene: -
len: 14
j_gene: TRBJ2-5
abundance: -
v_gene: TRBV27
CDR3aa: CASSLSGGGETQYF
CDR3nt: TGTGCCAGCAGTTTATCCGGAGGGGGGGAGACCCAGTACTTC

d_gene: TRBD1
len: 15
j_gene: TRBJ1-1
abundance: -
v_gene: TRBV6-1
CDR3aa: CASSDPWTGNTEAFF
CDR3nt: TGTGCCAGCAGTGATCCCTGGACAGGGAACACTGAAGCTTTCTTT

d_gene: -
len: 16
j_gene: TRBJ2-1
abundance: -
v_gene: TRBV5-4
CDR3aa: CASSFGQVVPYNEQFF
CDR3nt: TGTGCCAGCAGCTTTGGCCAAGTAGTCCCCTACAATGAGCAGTTCTTC

d_gene: -
len: 16
j_gene: TRBJ1-4
abundance: -
v_gene: TRBV18
CDR3aa: CASSPPSLGRDEKLFF
CDR3nt: TGTGCCAGCTCACCACCATCTCTGGGCCGGGATGAAAAACTGTTTTTT

d_gene: TRBD1
len: 14
j_gene: TRBJ1-5
abundance: -
v_gene: TRBV6-1
CDR3aa: CASSPQGAFQPQHF
CDR3nt: TGTGCCAGCAGTCCCCAGGGGGCATTCCAGCCCCAGCATTTT

d_gene: -
len: 12
j_gene: TRBJ2-7
abundance: -
v_gene: TRBV29-1
CDR3aa: CSIKGASGEQYF
CDR3nt: TGCAGCATCAAGGGGGCTAGCGGGGAGCAGTACTTC

d_gene: TRBD2
len: 15
j_gene: TRBJ2-1
abundance: -
v_gene: TRBV12-5
CDR3aa: CASGATSGSKNEQFF
CDR3nt: TGTGCTAGTGGCGCCACTAGCGGGAGTAAGAATGAGCAGTTCTTC

d_gene: -
len: 13
j_gene: TRBJ1-5
abundance: -
v_gene: TRBV10-2
CDR3aa: CASSESSNQPQHF
CDR3nt: TGCGCCAGCAGTGAGAGTAGTAATCAGCCCCAGCATTTT

d_gene: -
len: 13
j_gene: TRBJ1-2
abundance: few
v_gene: TRBV7-9
CDR3aa: CASSSGGYLGYTF
CDR3nt: TGTGCCAGCAGCTCCGGGGGATACCTAGGCTACACCTTC

d_gene: TRBD2
len: 13
j_gene: TRBJ2-1
abundance: -
v_gene: TRBV2
CDR3aa: CASSRLAENEQFF
CDR3nt: TGTGCCAGCAGCCGACTAGCGGAGAATGAGCAGTTCTTC

d_gene: TRBD1
len: 15
j_gene: TRBJ2-1
abundance: -
v_gene: TRBV11-2
CDR3aa: CATSRGQGSYNEQFF
CDR3nt: TGTGCCACATCAAGGGGACAGGGTTCCTACAATGAGCAGTTCTTC

d_gene: TRBD2
len: 16
j_gene: TRBJ2-7
abundance: many
v_gene: TRBV4-2
CDR3aa: CASSQGGGRAIYEQYF
CDR3nt: TGTGCCAGCAGCCAAGGGGGCGGGAGGGCCATTTACGAGCAGTACTTC

d_gene: TRBD1
len: 16
j_gene: TRBJ1-3
abundance: -
v_gene: TRBV7-3
CDR3aa: CASRTRTGDSGNTIYF
CDR3nt: TGTGCCAGCCGCACAAGGACAGGGGACTCTGGAAACACCATATATTTT

d_gene: -
len: 13
j_gene: TRBJ2-1
abundance: -
v_gene: TRBV5-1
CDR3aa: CASSFGQYNEQFF
CDR3nt: TGCGCCAGCAGCTTTGGACAGTACAATGAGCAGTTCTTC

d_gene: -
len: 15
j_gene: TRBJ2-3
abundance: -
v_gene: TRBV5-4
CDR3aa: CASSLNRGDTDTQYF
CDR3nt: TGTGCCAGCAGCTTGAATCGTGGGGACACAGATACGCAGTATTTT

d_gene: TRBD1
len: 15
j_gene: TRBJ1-1
abundance: -
v_gene: TRBV19
CDR3aa: CASTTGWQGGAEAFF
CDR3nt: TGTGCCAGTACTACGGGATGGCAGGGGGGCGCTGAAGCTTTCTTT

d_gene: TRBD2
len: 15
j_gene: TRBJ2-1
abundance: -
v_gene: TRBV14
CDR3aa: CASSHGGRGNNEQFF
CDR3nt: TGTGCCAGCAGCCATGGCGGGAGGGGGAACAATGAGCAGTTCTTC

d_gene: -
len: 13
j_gene: TRBJ2-1
abundance: -
v_gene: TRBV7-2
CDR3aa: CASSLSRNNEQFF
CDR3nt: TGTGCCAGCAGCTTGTCTAGGAACAATGAGCAGTTCTTC

d_gene: TRBD2
len: 16
j_gene: TRBJ2-1
abundance: -
v_gene: TRBV7-6
CDR3aa: CASSEISGRSGNEQFF
CDR3nt: TGTGCCAGCAGCGAGATTAGCGGGAGATCTGGGAATGAGCAGTTCTTC

d_gene: -
len: 13
j_gene: TRBJ2-1
abundance: -
v_gene: TRBV7-9
CDR3aa: CASSLVPANEQFF
CDR3nt: TGTGCCAGCAGCTTAGTCCCAGCGAATGAGCAGTTCTTC

d_gene: -
len: 14
j_gene: TRBJ2-5
abundance: -
v_gene: TRBV6-5
CDR3aa: CASSYSEVRETQYF
CDR3nt: TGTGCCAGCAGTTACTCTGAAGTCAGGGAGACCCAGTACTTC

d_gene: -
len: 14
j_gene: TRBJ2-2
abundance: once
v_gene: TRBV11-3
CDR3aa: CASSLSSNTGELFF
CDR3nt: TGTGCCAGCAGCTTATCGTCGAACACCGGGGAGCTGTTTTTT

d_gene: TRBD1
len: 15
j_gene: TRBJ1-4
abundance: -
v_gene: TRBV19
CDR3aa: CASSIGGGGAQKLFF
CDR3nt: TGTGCCAGTAGTATAGGAGGAGGGGGCGCCCAAAAACTGTTTTTT

d_gene: TRBD1
len: 15
j_gene: TRBJ2-3
abundance: few
v_gene: TRBV9
CDR3aa: CASGTGALHTDTQYF
CDR3nt: TGTGCCAGCGGAACAGGGGCCTTGCACACAGATACGCAGTATTTT

d_gene: -
len: 13
j_gene: TRBJ2-5
abundance: -
v_gene: TRBV9
CDR3aa: CASSVEGGETQYF
CDR3nt: TGTGCCAGCAGCGTGGAGGGTGGAGAGACCCAGTACTTC

d_gene: TRBD1
len: 15
j_gene: TRBJ1-1
abundance: once
v_gene: TRBV10-3
CDR3aa: CAISESRDRSDGAFF
CDR3nt: TGTGCCATCAGTGAGTCGCGGGACAGGTCCGACGGAGCTTTCTTT

d_gene: TRBD1
len: 16
j_gene: TRBJ1-4
abundance: few
v_gene: TRBV18
CDR3aa: CASSPFTGQPNEKLFF
CDR3nt: TGTGCCAGCTCACCCTTTACGGGACAGCCAAATGAAAAACTGTTTTTT

d_gene: -
len: 16
j_gene: TRBJ2-2
abundance: -
v_gene: TRBV5-6
CDR3aa: CASSSTVAGNTGELFF
CDR3nt: TGTGCCAGCAGCTCAACAGTTGCTGGTAACACCGGGGAGCTGTTTTTT

d_gene: -
len: 15
j_gene: TRBJ1-2
abundance: -
v_gene: TRBV7-6
CDR3aa: CASSVSAGYWYGYTF
CDR3nt: TGTGCCAGCAGCGTATCGGCCGGCTATTGGTATGGCTACACCTTC

d_gene: TRBD2
len: 17
j_gene: TRBJ2-1
abundance: -
v_gene: TRBV7-6
CDR3aa: CASRPLSGRKSYNEQFF
CDR3nt: TGTGCCAGCAGGCCTCTAAGCGGGAGGAAGTCCTACAATGAGCAGTTCTTC

d_gene: -
len: 12
j_gene: TRBJ2-1
abundance: few
v_gene: TRBV27
CDR3aa: CASSYRDNEQFF
CDR3nt: TGTGCCAGCAGTTACCGGGACAATGAGCAGTTCTTC

d_gene: TRBD2
len: 15
j_gene: TRBJ2-3
abundance: -
v_gene: TRBV5-4
CDR3aa: CASSTTSGRYNTQYF
CDR3nt: TGTGCCAGCAGCACGACTAGCGGGAGGTACAATACGCAGTATTTT

d_gene: -
len: 14
j_gene: TRBJ1-2
abundance: -
v_gene: TRBV28
CDR3aa: CASSLVQGTYGYTF
CDR3nt: TGTGCCAGCAGTTTAGTCCAGGGGACCTATGGCTACACCTTC

d_gene: TRBD1
len: 15
j_gene: TRBJ1-6
abundance: -
v_gene: TRBV27
CDR3aa: CASSLLGQGNSPLHF
CDR3nt: TGTGCCAGCAGTTTACTGGGACAGGGGAATTCACCCCTCCACTTT